This entry describes one T cell receptor (beta chain). The CDR3 has 16 amino acids. Germline V lookup: CDR1 LGHNA, CDR2 YNFKEQ. V lost 1 base, J lost 3 bases, and 13 bases lay in between. The source of the sample is a study of blood T cell repertoires in COVID-19. Study information: Sites across the United States, Italy and Spain contributed samples from acute and convalescent COVID-19. The analysed material was cDNA or gDNA that came from T cells, B-cell-depleted T cells, or PBMCs.

Original methodology: Amplification of reference gene primers provided the estimated nucleated cell counts. This table comes from immunoSEQ multiplex PCR, and its TCRdb copy is limited to in-frame clones, with some not included. For V, J and clone size, that table is used; D and trimming come from the DNA. The table has roughly 200,000 clones, roughly 86% seen once. What was sequenced was peripheral blood. The chain recombines TRBV4-2 with TRBJ2-1; a weak D match, TRBD1 (5 bases). The sequence was obtained from a man aged 18 to 29 with active or convalescent COVID-19. The DNA of the CDR3 is TGTGCCAGCAGCCAAGCCAGGGCGAGAATCTACAATGAGCAGTTCTTC. Its translation: CASSQARARIYNEQFF.